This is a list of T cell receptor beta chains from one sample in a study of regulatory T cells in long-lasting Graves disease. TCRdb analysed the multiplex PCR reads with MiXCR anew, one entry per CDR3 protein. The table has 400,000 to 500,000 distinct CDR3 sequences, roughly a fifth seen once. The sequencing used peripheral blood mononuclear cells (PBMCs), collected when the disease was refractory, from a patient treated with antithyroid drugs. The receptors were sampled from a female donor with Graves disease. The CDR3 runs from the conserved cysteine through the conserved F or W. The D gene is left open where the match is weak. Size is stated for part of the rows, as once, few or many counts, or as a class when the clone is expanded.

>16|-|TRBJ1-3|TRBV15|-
TGTGCCACCAGCAAGGGGGGCGGTAGCTCTGGAAACACCATATATTTT
CATSKGGGSSGNTIYF
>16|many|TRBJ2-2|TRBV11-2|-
TGTGCCAGCAGCCCGGTTAGTCAGGGGAAGACCGGGGAGCTGTTTTTT
CASSPVSQGKTGELFF
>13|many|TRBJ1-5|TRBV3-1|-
TGTGCCAGCAGCCAGTATGGCAATCAGCCCCAGCATTTT
CASSQYGNQPQHF
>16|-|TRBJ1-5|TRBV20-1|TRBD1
TGCAGTGCTAGAGAGGTACAGGGACAGTACAATCAGCCCCAGCATTTT
CSAREVQGQYNQPQHF
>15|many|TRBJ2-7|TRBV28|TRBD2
TGTGCCAGCAGAGGGACTAGCGGGAGGGCCTACGAGCAGTACTTC
CASRGTSGRAYEQYF
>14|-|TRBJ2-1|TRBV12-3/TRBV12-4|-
TGTGCCAGCAGTTTAGCGCTAAATAGCGGTGAGCAGTTCTTC
CASSLALNSGEQFF
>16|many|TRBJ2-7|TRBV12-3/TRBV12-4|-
TGTGCCAGCAGTTTAGCCGGGACTCCCAAAGGGTACGAGCAGTACTTC
CASSLAGTPKGYEQYF
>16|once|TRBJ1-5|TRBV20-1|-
TGCAGTGCTAGAGATCCGTCGAGAGGGGAAAAGCAGCCCCAGCATTTT
CSARDPSRGEKQPQHF
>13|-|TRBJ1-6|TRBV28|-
TGTGCCAGCACTGCGGAAAGAAATTCACCCCTCCACTTT
CASTAERNSPLHF
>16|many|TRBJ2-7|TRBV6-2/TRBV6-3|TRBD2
TGTGCCAGCAGTTCCCAGCTAGCGGGAGAAACCTACGAGCAGTACTTC
CASSSQLAGETYEQYF
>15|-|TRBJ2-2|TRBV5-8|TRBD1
TGTGCCAGCAGGGATTGGGGACAGGCGGTCGGGGAGCTGTTTTTT
CASRDWGQAVGELFF
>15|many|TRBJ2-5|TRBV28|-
TGTGCCAGCAGTTCCCCCCCTGGGGGGAGAGAGACCCAGTACTTC
CASSSPPGGRETQYF
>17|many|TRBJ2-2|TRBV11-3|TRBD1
TGTGCCAGCAGCCAAGGTACCGGGACAGGGACCAGCGGGGAGCTGTTTTTT
CASSQGTGTGTSGELFF
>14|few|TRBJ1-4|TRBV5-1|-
TGCGCCAGCAGCAGGACGGGAAATCATGAAAAACTGTTTTTT
CASSRTGNHEKLFF
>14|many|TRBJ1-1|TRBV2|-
TGTGCCAGCAGCAGGGAGGGTTCGAACACTGAAGCTTTCTTT
CASSREGSNTEAFF
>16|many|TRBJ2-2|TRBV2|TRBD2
TGTGCCAGCAGTCCGACTAGCGGGAGGAACACCGGGGAGCTGTTTTTT
CASSPTSGRNTGELFF
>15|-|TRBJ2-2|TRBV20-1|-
TGCAGTGCTCCTAGCAGGAGTTCGACCACCGGGGAGCTGTTTTTT
CSAPSRSSTTGELFF
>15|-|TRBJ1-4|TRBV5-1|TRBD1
TGCGCCAGCAGCTTGGAAGGGACAGATAATGAAAAACTGTTTTTT
CASSLEGTDNEKLFF
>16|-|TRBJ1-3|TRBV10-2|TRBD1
TGCGCCAGCAGTGAGTCAGCTTGGACAGGGAACAACACCATATATTTT
CASSESAWTGNNTIYF
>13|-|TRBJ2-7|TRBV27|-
TGTGCCAGCAGTATCAGGGGCCACGAAGAGCAGTACTTC
CASSIRGHEEQYF
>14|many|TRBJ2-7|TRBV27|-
TGTGCCAGCAGTCCGACTACCTCCTCCTACGAGCAGTACTTC
CASSPTTSSYEQYF
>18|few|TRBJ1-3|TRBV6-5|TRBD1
TGTGCCAGCAGTTACGGGTTCAGACAGGGCTACTCTGGAAACACCATATATTTT
CASSYGFRQGYSGNTIYF
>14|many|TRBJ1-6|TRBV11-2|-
TGTGCCAGCAGCGGTTTGGGGTATAATTCACCCCTCCACTTT
CASSGLGYNSPLHF
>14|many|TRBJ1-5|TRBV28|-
TGTGCCAGCAGTTTAGGACTTAAAAATCAGCCCCAGCATTTT
CASSLGLKNQPQHF
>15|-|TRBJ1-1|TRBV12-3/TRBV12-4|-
TGCGCCAGCAGCCAGTCCGGGACACCGAACACTGAAGCTTTCTTT
CASSQSGTPNTEAFF
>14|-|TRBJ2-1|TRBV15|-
TGTGCCACCAGCAGAACCGGCCCTAACAATGAGCAGTTCTTC
CATSRTGPNNEQFF
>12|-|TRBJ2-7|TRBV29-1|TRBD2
TGCAGCGTGCTAGCGGGAGCTAACGAGCAGTACTTC
CSVLAGANEQYF
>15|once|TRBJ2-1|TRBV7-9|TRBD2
TGTGCCAGCAGCTACCTAGCGGGAGATAGCGATGAGCAGTTCTTC
CASSYLAGDSDEQFF
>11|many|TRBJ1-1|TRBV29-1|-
TGCAGCGCTACAAAGGAGACTGAAGCTTTCTTT
CSATKETEAFF
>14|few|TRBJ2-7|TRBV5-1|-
TGCGCCAGCAGCTCATCCCCCGGGGCCTACGAGCAGTACTTC
CASSSSPGAYEQYF
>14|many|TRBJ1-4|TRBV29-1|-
TGCAGCGTCGGAGACAGATCAAGGGGTGAAAAACTGTTTTTT
CSVGDRSRGEKLFF
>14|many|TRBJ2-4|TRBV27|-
TGTGCCAGCAGTTTATCCCAAGGCCGAAACATTCAGTACTTC
CASSLSQGRNIQYF
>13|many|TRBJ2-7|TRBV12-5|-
TGTGCTAGTGGTTTGGAGTCGGGCGCGGAACAGTACTTC
CASGLESGAEQYF
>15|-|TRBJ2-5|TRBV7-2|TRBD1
TGTGCCAGCAGCGCGGACAGGGGTGGTCGGGAGACCCAGTACTTC
CASSADRGGRETQYF
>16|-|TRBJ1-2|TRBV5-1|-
TGCGCCAGCAGCCTTTCCGGGACAACCGCTAACTATGGCTACACCTTC
CASSLSGTTANYGYTF
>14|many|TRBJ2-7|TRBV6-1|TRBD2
TGTGCCAGCAGTCGGACTAGCGGGAGCTACGAGCAGTACTTC
CASSRTSGSYEQYF
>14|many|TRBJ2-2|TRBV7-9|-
TGTGCCAGCACCCCCGGGGAATCCACCGGGGAGCTGTTTTTT
CASTPGESTGELFF
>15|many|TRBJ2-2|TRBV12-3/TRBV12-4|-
TGTGCCAGCAGTTTTCAGAAATCGGACACCGGGGAGCTGTTTTTT
CASSFQKSDTGELFF
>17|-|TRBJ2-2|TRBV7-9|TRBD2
TGTGCCAGCAGCTCAACTAGCGGGACCTTCTTCCCCGGGGAGCTGTTTTTT
CASSSTSGTFFPGELFF
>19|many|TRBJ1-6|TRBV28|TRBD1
TGTGCCAGCAGCTCTACCGGGACAGTGACAACCTTTGAGTATTCACCCCTCCACTTT
CASSSTGTVTTFEYSPLHF
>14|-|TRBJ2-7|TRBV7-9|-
TGTGCCAGCAGCTCGGACCTCAAGACCTACGAGCAGTACTTC
CASSSDLKTYEQYF
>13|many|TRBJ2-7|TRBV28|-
TGTGCCAGCAGTCCTCGGGTCTCCTACGAGCAGTACTTC
CASSPRVSYEQYF
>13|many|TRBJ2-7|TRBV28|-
TGTGCCAGCAGTTTATTCACCGGGACGTGGCAGTACTTC
CASSLFTGTWQYF
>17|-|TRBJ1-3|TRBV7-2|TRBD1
TGTGCCAGCAGACGGACAGGGGGAACAGCAGGCGGAAACACCATATATTTT
CASRRTGGTAGGNTIYF
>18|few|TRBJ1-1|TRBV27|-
TGTGCCAGCAGTACACTCGATCTCCGTTTTTACATGAACACTGAAGCTTTCTTT
CASSTLDLRFYMNTEAFF
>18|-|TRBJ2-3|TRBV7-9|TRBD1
TGTGCCAGCAGCCATAACGATCGGGACAGGAGCGGCACAGATACGCAGTATTTT
CASSHNDRDRSGTDTQYF
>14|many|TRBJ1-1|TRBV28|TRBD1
TGTGCCAGCAGTAGACCGGGACAGGGAGCTGAAGCTTTCTTT
CASSRPGQGAEAFF
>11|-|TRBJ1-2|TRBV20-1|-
TGCAGTGCTAGTTGGGATCCGGGCTACACCTTC
CSASWDPGYTF
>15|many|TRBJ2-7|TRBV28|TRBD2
TGTGCCAGCAGTTCGACGGGACTAGCGGGAGATGAGCAGTACTTC
CASSSTGLAGDEQYF
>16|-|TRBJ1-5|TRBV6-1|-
TGTGCCAGCAGTGAACCCCCCAGGGGAAGCAATCAGCCCCAGCATTTT
CASSEPPRGSNQPQHF
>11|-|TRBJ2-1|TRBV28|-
TGTGCCAGCAGTTTTATTAATGAGCAGTTCTTC
CASSFINEQFF
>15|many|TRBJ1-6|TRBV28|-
TGTGCCAGCAGCCTCCCTGCAGGGTGGAACTCACCCCTCCACTTT
CASSLPAGWNSPLHF
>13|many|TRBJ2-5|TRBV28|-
TGTGCCAGCAGTACCCCGGGGGAAGAGACCCAGTACTTC
CASSTPGEETQYF
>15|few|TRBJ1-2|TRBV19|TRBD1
TGTGCCAGTACAACGACAGGGGTCGGAATCTATGGCTACACCTTC
CASTTTGVGIYGYTF
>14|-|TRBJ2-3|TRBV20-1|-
TGCAGTGCTAGCGGAGGTGGCAGACCAGATACGCAGTATTTT
CSASGGGRPDTQYF
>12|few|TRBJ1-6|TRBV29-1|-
TGCAGCGCTGGGGAACCAAATTCACCCCTCCACTTT
CSAGEPNSPLHF
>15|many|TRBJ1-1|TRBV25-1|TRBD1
TGTGCCAGCAGTGAACCAGGGGGCGGGAACACTGAAGCTTTCTTT
CASSEPGGGNTEAFF
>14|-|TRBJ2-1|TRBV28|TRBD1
TGTGCCAGCAGTTTATCGGCAGGGGGAAAGGAGCAGTTCTTC
CASSLSAGGKEQFF
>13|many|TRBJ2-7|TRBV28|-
TGTGCCGCTTCCGGGACGAATGACTACGAGCAGTACTTC
CAASGTNDYEQYF
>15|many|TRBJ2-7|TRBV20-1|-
TGCAGTGCTAGAGATCTGGAGCGTCGCTCCTACGAGCAGTACTTC
CSARDLERRSYEQYF